Here is one T cell receptor beta chain with its context. Its matching antigen is unknown. Primers for the PCR totalled 60 Vbeta and 13 Jbeta. Profiled with immunoSEQ multiplex PCR; TCRdb holds only in-frame clones, not every one. The sample carries 210,000 or so clones, 78% recorded once. The CDR3 consists of 10 residues. V gave up 8 bases and J gave up 7 bases, with 8 bases separating them. Germline V gene sequence: CDR1 SNHLY, CDR2 FYNNEI. The data are from a study of cytomegalovirus exposure and HLA in healthy donors. Findings and caveats of the study: Earlier results showed most TCR beta V segments being productive about 90% or about 30% of the time. Reportedly, cytomegalovirus status was diagnosed with high sensitivity and specificity.

This chain joins TRBV2 and TRBJ1-1; the D is unclear. This TCR came from a boy aged 5-17 years in good health and CMV-seronegative. Sequenced sample: PBMCs. The CDR3, as DNA: TGTGCCAGCGGAGTGGGTGAAGCTTTCTTT. It yields the protein CASGVGEAFF.